Below, 5 T cell receptor beta chains from the same sample are listed, as sequenced in a study of blood T cells in healthy people across ages. The authors ran a second PCR of roughly 6 to 12 cycles using a sample-barcoded 5' primer and a J-beta primer mix. In TCRdb, the 5' RACE reads were re-called with MiXCR into one record per CDR3 protein. The sample lists about 1.5 million distinct CDR3 sequences, about 42% occurring once. The sequenced sample was blood. Receptors were obtained from a woman younger than 35 in good health.

This clonotype has more than one count but fewer than ten. The V gene is TRBV29-1, the J gene TRBJ2-1, with TRBD1 matching 9 bases. The V gene end was trimmed by 8 bases and the J gene end by 3 bases; junction bases not matched to a gene: 5. The CDR3 is made up of 13 amino acids. Germline V gene sequence: CDR1 SQVTM, CDR2 ANQGSEA. CDR3 DNA sequence: TGCAGCATGACAGGGGGAAACTACAATGAGCAGTTCTTC. It codes for CSMTGGNYNEQFF.

Comment on this clonotype: A much bigger clone sits one base away, suggesting this may be a read error. V gene TRBV3-1 combines with J gene TRBJ2-5; D uncertain. This CDR3 is built from 13 residues. Germline-derived CDR1 and CDR2 are LGHDT and YNNKEL (reference sequence). The CDR3 loop is CASSQGYQETKYF. DNA of the CDR3: TGTGCCAGCAGCCAAGGGTACCAAGAGACCAAGTACTTC.

This clonotype was seen just once. This chain joins TRBV7-2 and TRBJ2-7; no definite D call. V dropped 0 bases and J dropped 9 bases, with 6 bases sitting between them. This CDR3 has 11 amino acids. Germline assignment: CDR1 SGHTA and CDR2 FQGNSA. In DNA, the CDR3 is TGTGCCAGCAGCTTAGCACCGTTGCAGTACTTC. This codes for CASSLAPLQYF.

This chain connects TRBV12-3 or TRBV12-4 to TRBJ1-4; TRBD1 matches 7 bases. Losses at the gene ends were 7 bases for V and 8 bases for J; bases not matched to a gene: 10. CDR3 size: 14 residues. CDR3 nucleotides: TGTGCCAGCACATCGTCGCCAGGGGGGGAAAAACTGTTTTTT. Protein sequence: CASTSSPGGEKLFF.

This clonotype came up many times. The DNA for the CDR3 is TGTGCCAGCAGCACCTCGGGACAGGGGTACCTCGAGCAGTACTTC. It specifies CASSTSGQGYLEQYF. This rearrangement joins TRBV3-1 to TRBJ2-7, with 10 bases fitting TRBD1. Germline CDR1 is LGHDT and CDR2 is YNNKEL (reference sequence). This CDR3 is built from 15 residues. The J segment lost 6 bases and the V segment lost 5 bases, leaving 10 bases of the junction unmatched.